The entry below gives a single T cell receptor beta chain sequence along with its context. In the original analysis: Estimation of nucleated cell counts relied on the amplification of reference gene primers. Sequencing was performed with immunoSEQ multiplex PCR; in TCRdb, only in-frame clones are kept and a portion is missing. The V and J calls and clone size come from that table; D and trimming were worked out from the DNA. The table records 15,000 to 17,000 clones, 70% to 90% of them present only once. Trimming cost V 0 bases and J 0 bases, with 21 bases left between them. Germline V gene data show CDR1 as LGHNT and CDR2 as FRNRAP. This CDR3 has 19 residues. These data originate in a study of blood T cell repertoires in COVID-19. Turning to the study itself: Material from acute and convalescent COVID-19 was sourced from the United States, Italy and Spain. T cells, B-cell-depleted T cells, or PBMCs supplied cDNA or gDNA.

The sequenced sample was peripheral blood. This chain uses TRBV12-5 with TRBJ2-7; D is possibly TRBD1 (6 bases). The TCR was taken from a man between 65 and 85 years old in a cohort sampled during active COVID-19. CDR3 residues: CASGLVGIIGTISSYEQYF. Here the CDR3 DNA reads TGTGCTAGTGGTTTGGTGGGGATAATCGGGACAATAAGCTCCTACGAGCAGTACTTC.